Listed below are T cell receptor beta chains from one sample, sequenced in a study of blood T cell repertoires in COVID-19. Method: immunoSEQ multiplex PCR; TCRdb's copy keeps in-frame clones and lacks some. The table lists more than 90,000 clones, roughly 81% of them singletons. Sequencing was performed on peripheral blood. All receptors come from a man aged 40-49 years with acute or convalescent COVID-19. CDR3s include the opening cysteine and the closing phenylalanine or tryptophan. Each record gives: D gene, V gene, clone size, J gene, CDR3 protein, CDR3 DNA. The D gene is left open where the match is weak. Clone size appears in some rows only: once, few, many, or a class for an expanded clone.

-,TRBV30,-,TRBJ1-2,CARVAGAGGYTF,TGTGCCCGAGTAGCAGGGGCAGGTGGCTACACCTTC
TRBD2,TRBV2,-,TRBJ2-1,CASSAPGLAGAYNEQFF,TGTGCCAGCAGTGCCCCAGGACTAGCGGGAGCCTACAATGAGCAGTTCTTC
-,TRBV10-3,-,TRBJ1-5,CAISERGQPQHF,TGTGCCATCAGTGAGCGGGGTCAGCCCCAGCATTTT
-,TRBV30,-,TRBJ1-2,CAWSTWRGADYGYTF,TGTGCCTGGAGTACATGGCGGGGGGCTGACTATGGCTACACCTTC
TRBD1,TRBV6-5,-,TRBJ1-2,CASIRGTGNGYTF,TGTGCCAGCATCCGGGGGACAGGGAATGGCTACACCTTC
TRBD2,TRBV3-1/TRBV3-2,-,TRBJ2-7,CASSQDRLAGEQYF,TGTGCCAGCAGCCAAGACAGACTAGCAGGCGAGCAGTACTTC
-,TRBV11-2,-,TRBJ1-2,CASSLANGYTF,TGTGCCAGCAGCTTGGCCAATGGCTACACCTTC
-,TRBV5-5,-,TRBJ2-7,CASRPPGLSYEQYF,TGTGCCAGCAGACCGCCGGGACTCTCCTACGAGCAGTACTTC
-,TRBV11-2,-,TRBJ2-1,CASSLNEATAAEQFF,TGTGCCAGCAGCTTAAACGAGGCGACGGCCGCAGAGCAGTTCTTC
-,TRBV6-5,few,TRBJ2-3,CASSLRDTQYF,TGTGCCAGCAGTCTCAGAGATACGCAGTATTTT
-,TRBV6-5,-,TRBJ1-3,CASSYSKRGYGNTIYF,TGTGCCAGCAGTTACTCGAAAAGGGGGTATGGAAACACCATATATTTT
TRBD1,TRBV11-3,-,TRBJ1-2,CASTYYPGQGHGYTF,TGTGCCAGCACCTACTACCCCGGACAGGGTCATGGCTACACCTTC
TRBD2,TRBV6-5,once,TRBJ2-1,CASRGTSGAHNEQFF,TGTGCCAGCAGGGGTACTAGCGGGGCGCACAATGAGCAGTTCTTC
TRBD1,TRBV2,-,TRBJ1-1,CATGQDEDTEAFF,TGTGCCACCGGACAGGACGAGGACACTGAAGCTTTCTTT
TRBD2,TRBV7-9,-,TRBJ2-7,CASSFSGRRHEQYF,TGTGCCAGCAGCTTTAGCGGGAGAAGGCACGAGCAGTACTTC
TRBD1,TRBV5-5,-,TRBJ1-3,CASSFRDSLSGNTIYF,TGTGCCAGCAGCTTCCGGGACAGCCTCTCTGGAAACACCATATATTTT
-,TRBV10-1,-,TRBJ2-1,CASSDLGAGYYNEQFF,TGCGCCAGCAGTGACCTCGGGGCGGGATACTACAATGAGCAGTTCTTC
-,TRBV4-1,-,TRBJ1-6,CASSRYASGEGSPLHF,TGCGCCAGCAGCCGTTATGCGTCAGGGGAGGGTTCACCCCTCCACTTT
-,TRBV6-2/TRBV6-3,-,TRBJ2-3,CASSLAWGGDTQYF,TGTGCCAGCAGCCTCGCTTGGGGAGGAGATACGCAGTATTTT
-,TRBV5-1,-,TRBJ2-6,CASSLGASGANVLTF,TGCGCCAGCAGCTTGGGAGCCTCTGGGGCCAACGTCCTGACTTTC
-,TRBV2,-,TRBJ2-3,CASSEPSDSTDTQYF,TGTGCCAGCAGTGAGCCTAGCGATTCCACAGATACGCAGTATTTT
TRBD2,TRBV2,-,TRBJ2-1,CASGVLAGTYNEQFF,TGTGCCAGCGGGGTCCTAGCGGGAACCTACAATGAGCAGTTCTTC
TRBD2,TRBV3-1/TRBV3-2,once,TRBJ2-2,CASSQGAGGRTGELFF,TGTGCCAGCAGCCAAGGAGCGGGGGGGCGCACCGGGGAGCTGTTTTTT
TRBD1,TRBV4-3,-,TRBJ1-4,CASSPSFGKGAPAEKLFF,TGCGCCAGCAGCCCTAGCTTTGGCAAGGGGGCCCCTGCTGAAAAACTGTTTTTT
-,TRBV6-6,-,TRBJ2-7,CASSFRGVYEQYF,TGTGCCAGCAGTTTCAGGGGAGTCTACGAGCAGTACTTC
TRBD1,TRBV7-2,-,TRBJ2-6,CASSEDRAGSSGANVLTF,TGTGCCAGCAGCGAGGACAGGGCCGGAAGCTCTGGGGCCAACGTCCTGACTTTC
TRBD2,TRBV6-5,-,TRBJ2-5,CASNQAGKQETQYF,TGTGCCAGTAACCAAGCGGGGAAGCAAGAGACCCAGTACTTC
TRBD1,TRBV14,-,TRBJ1-3,CASSQLGTGARTIYF,TGTGCCAGCAGCCAACTAGGGACAGGGGCCAGGACCATATATTTT
TRBD2,TRBV28,-,TRBJ2-1,CASSPGTTSSYNEQFF,TGTGCCAGCAGTCCGGGGACTACCAGCTCCTACAATGAGCAGTTCTTC
-,TRBV4-2,few,TRBJ2-7,CASSHSRLSSYEQYF,TGTGCCAGCAGCCATTCTCGACTGAGCTCCTACGAGCAGTACTTC
TRBD1,TRBV6-2/TRBV6-3,-,TRBJ2-7,CASSYSGTGTYEQYF,TGTGCCAGCAGTTACTCAGGGACAGGGACCTACGAGCAGTACTTC
TRBD2,TRBV4-2,-,TRBJ2-1,CASSQVGGGDEQFF,TGTGCCAGCAGCCAAGTGGGCGGGGGGGATGAGCAGTTCTTC
TRBD1,TRBV6-5,-,TRBJ1-2,CASSRDSLYGYTF,TGTGCCAGCAGCCGGGACAGCCTCTATGGCTACACCTTC
-,TRBV2,few,TRBJ2-7,CASTAGAPYEQYF,TGTGCCAGCACGGCGGGGGCTCCCTACGAGCAGTACTTC
-,TRBV20-1,-,TRBJ2-3,CSASVASDTQYF,TGCAGTGCTAGTGTAGCTTCAGATACGCAGTATTTT
TRBD2,TRBV5-1,-,TRBJ2-1,CASSLGSLAGRGEQFF,TGCGCCAGCAGCTTGGGTTCACTAGCGGGAAGAGGTGAGCAGTTCTTC
-,TRBV5-8,once,TRBJ2-3,CASSATGITDTQYF,TGTGCCAGCAGCGCAACAGGGATCACAGATACGCAGTATTTT
TRBD2,TRBV18,-,TRBJ2-1,CASSEQAGGRHNEQFF,TGTGCCAGCTCAGAACAGGCGGGGGGGCGGCACAATGAGCAGTTCTTC
-,TRBV4-3,-,TRBJ2-1,CASSQPGTGGEQFF,TGCGCCAGCAGCCAACCAGGGACTGGGGGTGAGCAGTTCTTC
-,TRBV28,-,TRBJ1-4,CASSQTGRADEKLFF,TGTGCCAGCAGCCAAACAGGTCGGGCCGATGAAAAACTGTTTTTT
TRBD1,TRBV28,once,TRBJ1-2,CASSRQGARGYTF,TGTGCCAGCAGTAGACAGGGGGCGAGGGGCTACACCTTC
-,TRBV5-1,-,TRBJ1-1,CASSWSSGTEAFF,TGCGCCAGCAGCTGGTCGAGCGGGACTGAAGCTTTCTTT
TRBD1,TRBV2,once,TRBJ2-7,CASSALQGIYEQYF,TGTGCCAGCAGTGCTCTACAGGGGATCTACGAGCAGTACTTC
-,TRBV19,-,TRBJ1-2,CASTDYGGPSNYGYTF,TGTGCCAGTACCGATTACGGGGGGCCGTCCAACTATGGCTACACCTTC
TRBD1,TRBV28,-,TRBJ1-5,CASSDPRGQGKQPQHF,TGTGCCAGCAGTGACCCCCGAGGACAGGGAAAACAGCCCCAGCATTTT
-,TRBV2,-,TRBJ1-3,CASSTISSGNTIYF,TGTGCCAGCAGTACAATAAGCTCTGGAAACACCATATATTTT
-,TRBV9,-,TRBJ2-5,CARFSPPGGSLQETQYF,TGTGCCAGGTTTTCACCCCCGGGGGGCAGCTTACAAGAGACCCAGTACTTC
-,TRBV7-9,-,TRBJ2-7,CASSLAGGSYEQYF,TGTGCCAGCAGCTTAGCGGGGGGATCCTACGAGCAGTACTTC
-,TRBV19,-,TRBJ2-3,CASSKGKFTDTQYF,TGTGCCAGTAGTAAGGGGAAGTTCACAGATACGCAGTATTTT
-,TRBV6-4,-,TRBJ2-6,CASSDSAVSGANVLTF,TGTGCCAGCAGTGACTCAGCGGTCTCTGGGGCCAACGTCCTGACTTTC
-,TRBV10-3,-,TRBJ1-2,CAISEEGDGYTF,TGTGCCATCAGTGAGGAGGGAGATGGCTACACCTTC
-,TRBV19,-,TRBJ2-6,CASSIDPDSFSGANVLTF,TGTGCCAGTAGTATAGACCCCGACAGCTTCTCTGGGGCCAACGTCCTGACTTTC
TRBD2,TRBV7-2,-,TRBJ2-7,CASSLSGTSGSYEQYF,TGTGCCAGCAGCCTCTCCGGGACTAGCGGATCCTACGAGCAGTACTTC
TRBD1,TRBV28,few,TRBJ2-7,CASGTGIKNEQYF,TGTGCCAGCGGGACAGGAATTAAGAACGAGCAGTACTTC
TRBD2,TRBV3-1/TRBV3-2,-,TRBJ2-1,CASSQEGLAGYNEQFF,TGTGCCAGCAGCCAAGAAGGACTAGCGGGATACAATGAGCAGTTCTTC
TRBD1,TRBV28,-,TRBJ1-2,CASNAGGLYGYTF,TGTGCCAGCAACGCAGGGGGCCTCTATGGCTACACCTTC
TRBD2,TRBV5-1,-,TRBJ2-3,CASSLSGAPDTQYF,TGCGCCAGCAGCTTGAGCGGGGCCCCAGATACGCAGTATTTT
TRBD2,TRBV27,-,TRBJ2-7,CASRLIGLAAYEQYF,TGTGCCAGCAGACTTATAGGCCTAGCGGCCTACGAGCAGTACTTC
TRBD2,TRBV7-3,-,TRBJ2-3,CASSLSGGESTDTQYF,TGTGCCAGCAGCTTAAGCGGGGGGGAAAGCACAGATACGCAGTATTTT